The 24 T cell receptor beta chains reported below all come from one sample, sequenced in a study of shared clonotypes between healthy human individuals. Libraries were prepared by immunoSEQ multiplex PCR; TCRdb keeps only in-frame clonotypes and omits some of them. There are around 700,000 clones in the sample; about 74% occur only once, and approximately 1.7% lies in the top ten. The material sequenced was memory CD4+ T cells sorted from blood. As for subset: CD45RA-negative fraction. Every receptor here comes from a woman aged 25 to 39 in good health.

The chain joins TRBV2 to TRBJ2-1, with 9 bases fitting TRBD2. The CDR3 has 14 amino acids. The germline V gene has CDR1 SNHLY and CDR2 FYNNEI. With 4 bases clipped from V and 7 bases from J, the junction kept 5 bases outside the gene matches. Here the CDR3 reads CASSVVAGDNEQFF. The CDR3 region has the DNA TGTGCCAGCAGTGTCGTAGCGGGAGATAATGAGCAGTTCTTC.

This chain joins TRBV11-2 and TRBJ2-5; no clear D. Germline loops: CDR1 SGHAT, CDR2 FQNNGV. The ends were cut back, 3 bases at V and 5 bases at J, with 13 bases in the middle. This CDR3 spans 14 amino acids. In DNA form, the CDR3 reads TGTGCCAGCAGCTTGGCCTGGCAGTCGGAGACCCAGTACTTC. Residues: CASSLAWQSETQYF.

CDR3: CASSLGPRGWADTQYF. The CDR3 DNA sequence: TGTGCCAGCAGCTTAGGGCCCCGGGGGTGGGCAGATACGCAGTATTTT. V and J are TRBV11-2 and TRBJ2-3; weak D call: TRBD2 (6 bases). This CDR3 spans 16 amino acids. V lost 1 base to trimming and J lost 4 bases, with 15 bases between them. Germline CDR1 and CDR2: SGHAT and FQNNGV.

The chain couples TRBV5-1 to TRBJ1-1; the match to TRBD1 covers 9 bases. The trim removed 4 bases at V and 5 bases at J, leaving 6 bases unmatched. Germline V gene lookup returns CDR1 SGHRS and CDR2 YFSETQ. This CDR3 has 14 amino acids. CDR3 DNA sequence: TGCGCCAGCAGCCAACAGGGGGCGCGTACTGAAGCTTTCTTT. Translated, it gives CASSQQGARTEAFF.

This clone was seen at least ten times. Additional DNA sequences in this sample encode the identical CDR3. The V gene is TRBV6-6, the J gene TRBJ1-2; TRBD1 might be the D (6 bases). The CDR3 totals 13 residues. The V gene's germline CDR1 is MNHNY and CDR2 SVGAGI (reference sequence). V dropped 6 bases and J dropped 0 bases, with 8 bases sitting between them. This CDR3 reads CASSRTANYGYTF. Here the CDR3 DNA reads TGTGCCAGCAGCCGGACAGCTAACTATGGCTACACCTTC.

The chain has TRBV7-9 and TRBJ1-1; 9 positions agree with TRBD1. The CDR3 spans 15 residues. V lost 5 bases, J lost 1 base, and 5 bases stayed unmatched. Germline V CDR1 and CDR2: SEHNR, FQNEAQ (reference sequence). CDR3 amino acids: CASSPGTGRNTEAFF. CDR3 nucleotide sequence: TGTGCCAGCAGCCCTGGGACAGGGAGGAACACTGAAGCTTTCTTT.

This clone has more than one count but fewer than ten. This same CDR3 is encoded by further DNA sequences in the sample. The chain links TRBV14 to TRBJ2-1; 7 nucleotides align to TRBD1. This CDR3 is 15 amino acids long. The germline V gene has CDR1 SGHDN and CDR2 FVKESK. The V gene end was trimmed by 2 bases and the J gene end by 4 bases; junction bases not matched to a gene: 5. The CDR3 nucleotides read TGTGCCAGCAGCCAAAGGGGGCTCGGGTACAATGAGCAGTTCTTC. Encoded protein: CASSQRGLGYNEQFF.

The chain combines TRBV6-1 with TRBJ1-6; possible D gene TRBD1, 5 bases. CDR3 length: 11 residues. Germline V CDR1 and CDR2: MNHNS, SASEGT. V lost 7 bases to trimming and J lost 7 bases, with 5 bases between them. In DNA form, the CDR3 reads TGTGCCAGCACAGGGAATTCACCCCTCCACTTT. It is translated as CASTGNSPLHF.

The J gene is TRBJ1-1, the V gene TRBV19; D call uncertain. Trimming cost V 7 bases and J 3 bases, with 12 bases left between them. In germline, CDR1 is LNHDA, CDR2 SQIVND (reference sequence). The CDR3 extends over 13 amino acids. The CDR3 sequence: CASISNGDTEAFF. In DNA, the CDR3 is TGTGCCAGTATCTCAAACGGGGACACTGAAGCTTTCTTT.

This rearrangement joins TRBV11-2 to TRBJ1-5, with no clear D. The V end was cut by 4 bases, the J end by 1 base, with 8 bases between. The CDR3 extends over 14 amino acids. Per germline, CDR1 SGHAT and CDR2 FQNNGV. CDR3 amino acids: CASSSFGSNQPQHF. The CDR3, as DNA: TGTGCCAGCAGCTCCTTCGGCAGCAATCAGCCCCAGCATTTT.

Comments on this clone: Other DNA sequences in this specimen translate into the identical CDR3. The chain uses TRBV2 and TRBJ1-6; D remains unclear. The CDR3 contains 11 residues. Trimming left V 7 bases short and J 8 bases short, with 6 bases between. Germline loops: CDR1 SNHLY, CDR2 FYNNEI. The CDR3 loop is CASKWDSPLHF. Here the CDR3 DNA reads TGTGCCAGCAAGTGGGATTCACCCCTCCACTTT.

Of note for this clone: The same CDR3 arises from other DNA sequences in this sample as well. The rearrangement links TRBV5-1 to TRBJ2-1; D gene unclear. This CDR3 is built from 15 residues. The germline CDR1 and CDR2 sequences are SGHRS and YFSETQ. With 0 bases removed from V and 1 base from J, the gap between germline ends came to 8 bases. CDR3 in amino acids: CASSLASGSYNEQFF. Here the CDR3 DNA reads TGCGCCAGCAGCTTGGCCTCGGGTTCCTACAATGAGCAGTTCTTC.

This chain uses TRBV4-1 with TRBJ2-5; TRBD2 matches 12 bases. V shed 3 bases and J 5 bases; nucleotides not matched to a gene: 10. The CDR3 covers 17 residues. Germline-derived CDR1 and CDR2 are MGHRA and YSYEKL. CDR3 loop: CASSHRASGRGGETQYF. In DNA, the CDR3 is TGCGCCAGCAGCCATCGGGCTAGCGGGAGGGGCGGCGAGACCCAGTACTTC.

The V and J genes are TRBV7-6 and TRBJ1-1; TRBD1 aligns across 9 bases. The ends lost 1 base at V and 4 bases at J; junction bases unmatched: 4. This CDR3 has 15 amino acids. Germline CDR1 is SGHVS and CDR2 is FNYEAQ. For the CDR3, the DNA is TGTGCCAGCAGCTTAGACGGGACAGGGAGCACTGAAGCTTTCTTT. It translates to CASSLDGTGSTEAFF.

This clone showed up just a few times. V is TRBV7-9 and J is TRBJ1-2, with D possibly matching TRBD1 (6 bases). This CDR3 spans 13 amino acids. The germline V gene encodes CDR1 SEHNR and CDR2 FQNEAQ (reference sequence). Trimming took off 7 bases at V and 5 bases at J, with 14 bases between the two ends. CDR3 DNA: TGTGCCAGCAAGGGGGACCTGCTTTATGGCTACACCTTC. As protein: CASKGDLLYGYTF. The whole variable domain, remainder taken from reference TRBV7-9 and TRBJ1-2, is DTGVSQNPRHKITKRGQNVTFRCDPISEHNRLYWYRQTLGQGPEFLTYFQNEAQLEKSRLLSDRFSAERPKGSFSTLEIQRTEQGDSAMYLCASKGDLLYGYTFGSGTRLTVV.

The V call is TRBV6-1, the J call TRBJ2-4; TRBD1 agrees at 8 bases. The ends lost 2 bases at V and 9 bases at J; junction bases unmatched: 21. The CDR3 runs 19 residues. Germline V gene sequence: CDR1 MNHNS, CDR2 SASEGT. The DNA of the CDR3 is TGTGCCAGCAGTGAATTTTCGGGCTACAGGGGGAGCACCGATGTCATTCAGTACTTC. This encodes CASSEFSGYRGSTDVIQYF.

The V gene is TRBV27, the J gene TRBJ2-2; D call uncertain. This CDR3 has 14 amino acids. CDR1 is MNHEY, CDR2 SMNVEV, per germline (reference sequence). Trimming stripped 6 bases from V and 8 bases from J, with 16 bases between. For the CDR3, the DNA is TGTGCCAGCAGCACAACCCTAGAAGCTGGGGAGCTGTTTTTT. Its translation: CASSTTLEAGELFF.

The gene calls are TRBV6-1 and TRBJ2-7; maybe TRBD1 (5 bases). This CDR3 has 15 amino acids. CDR1 and CDR2 from the germline V gene are MNHNS and SASEGT. The V end was cut by 6 bases, the J end by 1 base, with 16 bases between. CDR3 bases: TGTGCCAGCAGCAAACTTGGGCAGGGATCCTACGAGCAGTACTTC. Amino acid sequence: CASSKLGQGSYEQYF.

This rearrangement joins TRBV28 to TRBJ1-1, with D perhaps matching TRBD1 (5 bases). The CDR3 extends over 13 amino acids. Trimming removed 5 bases from V and 11 bases from J, with 18 bases in between. Germline values: CDR1 MDHEN, CDR2 SYDVKM. CDR3 nucleotides: TGTGCCAGCAGTCCCCACCTTACAGGACGGGCTTTCTTT. Translated, it gives CASSPHLTGRAFF.

The rearrangement links TRBV25-1 to TRBJ2-6; perhaps TRBD2 as D (6 bases). Germline CDR1 MGHDK, CDR2 SYGVNS. V lost 5 bases, J lost 14 bases, and 16 bases lay in between. The CDR3 spans 13 residues. The CDR3 sequence: CASSTGDASLLTF. For the CDR3, the DNA is TGTGCCAGCAGTACGGGGGACGCGTCACTCCTGACTTTC. Full variable domain (remainder filled in from reference TRBV25-1 and TRBJ2-6): EADIYQTPRYLVIGTGKKITLECSQTMGHDKMYWYQQDPGMELHLIHYSYGVNSTEKGDLSSESTVSRIRTEHFPLTLESARPSHTSQYLCASSTGDASLLTFGAGSRLTVL.

This chain uses TRBV27 with TRBJ1-5; no reliable D call. This CDR3 comprises 10 residues. V gave up 7 bases and J gave up 4 bases, with 2 bases separating them. Germline V CDR1 and CDR2: MNHEY, SMNVEV (reference sequence). This CDR3 is CASTNQPQHF. The CDR3 coding sequence is TGTGCCAGCACTAATCAGCCCCAGCATTTT.

Notes on this clone: A much larger clonotype is one base distant, so this may be a read error. Different DNA sequences within this sample yield the same CDR3. V is TRBV11-2 and J is TRBJ2-7; 7 bases line up with TRBD2. This CDR3 is built from 14 residues. Trimming at V came to 3 bases and at J to 1 base, leaving 3 bases not matched to a gene. Germline V CDR1 and CDR2: SGHAT, FQNNGV. The CDR3 DNA reads TGTGCCAGCAGCTTCCAGCGGGATTCCTACGAGCAGTACTTC. Translation gives CASSFQRDSYEQYF.

The sample holds a few counts of this clone. The J gene is TRBJ2-3, the V gene TRBV28; 8 nucleotides agree with TRBD2. The CDR3 is made up of 15 amino acids. CDR1 is MDHEN and CDR2 is SYDVKM in the germline V gene. Trimming removed 6 bases from V and 4 bases from J; junction bases left unmatched: 9. The CDR3 sequence: CASSRRTSWADTQYF. The CDR3 DNA follows: TGTGCCAGCAGCCGAAGGACTAGCTGGGCAGATACGCAGTATTTT.

J is TRBJ2-3 and V is TRBV15; the D gene is possibly TRBD1 (6 bases). Germline lookup yields CDR1 LNHNV and CDR2 YYDKDF (reference sequence). The CDR3 has 14 amino acids. Trimming shortened V by 2 bases and J by 1 base, and 7 bases separated the two germline ends. Here the CDR3 DNA reads TGTGCCACCAGCAGATCAGGGGGCACAGATACGCAGTATTTT. This gives the protein CATSRSGGTDTQYF.